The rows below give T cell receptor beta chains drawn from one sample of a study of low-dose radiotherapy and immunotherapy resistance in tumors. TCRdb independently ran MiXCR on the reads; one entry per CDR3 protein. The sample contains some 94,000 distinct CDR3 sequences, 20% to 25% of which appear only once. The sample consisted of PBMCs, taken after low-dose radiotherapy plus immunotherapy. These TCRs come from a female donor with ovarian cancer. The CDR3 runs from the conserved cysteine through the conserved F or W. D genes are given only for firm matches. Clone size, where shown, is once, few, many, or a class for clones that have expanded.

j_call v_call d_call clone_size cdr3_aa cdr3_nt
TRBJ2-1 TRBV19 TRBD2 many CASSRTSGTEQFF TGTGCCAGTAGTCGGACTAGCGGGACTGAGCAGTTCTTC
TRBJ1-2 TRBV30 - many CAWSSGVGGYTF TGTGCCTGGAGTTCGGGGGTTGGTGGCTACACCTTC
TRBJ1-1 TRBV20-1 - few CSARVRGGDKDTEAFF TGCAGTGCTAGAGTTAGGGGAGGGGATAAGGACACTGAAGCTTTCTTT
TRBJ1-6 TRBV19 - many CASRPWGRGENSPLHF TGTGCCAGTAGACCTTGGGGGAGGGGAGAAAATTCACCCCTCCACTTT
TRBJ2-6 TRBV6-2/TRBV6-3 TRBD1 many CASSGYGTGSGANVLTF TGTGCCAGCAGCGGCTATGGGACAGGGTCTGGGGCCAACGTCCTGACTTTC
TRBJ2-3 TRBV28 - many CASSPRRDTQYF TGTGCCAGCAGTCCCCGACGGGATACGCAGTATTTT
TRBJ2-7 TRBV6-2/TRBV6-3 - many CASRAAGVTYEQYF TGTGCCAGCAGGGCGGCAGGGGTAACCTACGAGCAGTACTTC
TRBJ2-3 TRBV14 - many CASSQVGTTRTDTQYF TGTGCCAGCAGCCAAGTTGGGACCACACGCACAGATACGCAGTATTTT
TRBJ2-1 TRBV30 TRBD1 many CAWKPGQGAGEQFF TGTGCCTGGAAACCGGGACAGGGGGCCGGTGAGCAGTTCTTC
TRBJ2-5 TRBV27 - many CASTPMRKITQETQYF TGTGCCAGCACCCCTATGCGAAAGATAACACAAGAGACCCAGTACTTC
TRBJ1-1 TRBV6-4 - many CASIDRTNTEAFF TGTGCCAGCATAGACAGGACGAACACTGAAGCTTTCTTT
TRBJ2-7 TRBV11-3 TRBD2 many CASSPGLAGVEQYF TGTGCCAGCAGCCCCGGACTAGCGGGAGTCGAGCAGTACTTC
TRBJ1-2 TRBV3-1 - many CASSQASRGGYTF TGTGCCAGCAGCCAAGCCAGCCGAGGCGGCTACACCTTC
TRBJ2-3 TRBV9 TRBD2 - CASSVVAGLGDTQYF TGTGCCAGCAGCGTAGTAGCGGGGTTAGGGGATACGCAGTATTTT
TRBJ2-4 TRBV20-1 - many CSAPDTSKNIQYF TGCAGTGCTCCCGACACCTCCAAAAACATTCAGTACTTC
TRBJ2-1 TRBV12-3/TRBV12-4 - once CASSPTAGGLEQFF TGTGCCAGCAGCCCTACGGCAGGGGGACTTGAGCAGTTCTTC
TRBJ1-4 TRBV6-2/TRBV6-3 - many CASSEGAGSEKLFF TGTGCCAGCAGTGAAGGAGCGGGTAGTGAAAAACTGTTTTTT
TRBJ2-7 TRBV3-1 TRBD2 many CASLLLAGEVWYEQYF TGTGCCAGCCTCCTACTAGCGGGAGAAGTATGGTACGAGCAGTACTTC
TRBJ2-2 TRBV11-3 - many CASSLGVNGNTGELFF TGTGCCAGCAGCCTAGGCGTGAACGGCAACACCGGGGAGCTGTTTTTT
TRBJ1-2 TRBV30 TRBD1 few CAWSRLQGHGYTF TGTGCCTGGAGTCGATTACAGGGGCATGGCTACACCTTC
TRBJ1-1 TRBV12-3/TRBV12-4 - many CASSLAAASLEAFF TGTGCCAGCAGTTTAGCTGCGGCCTCTCTCGAAGCTTTCTTT
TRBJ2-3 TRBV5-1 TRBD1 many CASSRKQGSTDTQYF TGCGCCAGCAGCCGAAAACAGGGGAGCACAGATACGCAGTATTTT
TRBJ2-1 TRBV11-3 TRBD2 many CASSLGTSGRPGYNEQFF TGTGCCAGCAGCTTAGGAACTAGCGGGAGGCCAGGCTACAATGAGCAGTTCTTC
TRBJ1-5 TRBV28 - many CASSPTWARGDSNQPQHF TGTGCCAGCAGTCCTACCTGGGCCAGGGGTGATAGCAATCAGCCCCAGCATTTT
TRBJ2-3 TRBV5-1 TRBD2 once CASSSGTSGYTDTQYF TGCGCCAGCAGCTCGGGGACTAGCGGTTACACAGATACGCAGTATTTT
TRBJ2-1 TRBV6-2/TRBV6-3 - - CASRLSSYNEQFF TGTGCCAGCAGGCTTTCTAGCTACAATGAGCAGTTCTTC
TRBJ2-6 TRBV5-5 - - CASSLRIRAGTNVLTF TGTGCCAGCAGCTTGAGGATCCGGGCTGGGACCAACGTCCTGACTTTC
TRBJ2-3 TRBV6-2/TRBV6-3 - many CASSYLTSTDTQYF TGTGCCAGCAGTTACCTGACTTCCACAGATACGCAGTATTTT
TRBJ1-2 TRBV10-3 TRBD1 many CAISELQGAAYGYTF TGTGCCATCAGTGAGCTACAGGGGGCGGCCTATGGCTACACCTTC
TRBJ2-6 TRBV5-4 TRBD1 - CASSLGTGGSGANVLTF TGTGCCAGCAGCTTGGGGACAGGGGGCTCTGGGGCCAACGTCCTGACTTTC
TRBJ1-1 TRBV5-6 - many CASSREAPLLNTEAFF TGTGCCAGCAGCCGCGAAGCGCCTTTATTGAACACTGAAGCTTTCTTT
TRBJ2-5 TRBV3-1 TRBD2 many CASSQGALASGETQYF TGTGCCAGCAGCCAAGGTGCACTAGCGTCGGGAGAGACCCAGTACTTC
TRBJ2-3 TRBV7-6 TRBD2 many CASSLGLAFTDTQYF TGTGCCAGCAGCCTAGGACTAGCTTTCACAGATACGCAGTATTTT
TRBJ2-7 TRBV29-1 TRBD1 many CSAARTGAPEQYF TGCAGCGCCGCGAGGACAGGGGCCCCCGAGCAGTACTTC
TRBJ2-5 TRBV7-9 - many CASSLEGYQGETQYF TGTGCCAGCAGCTTAGAGGGATACCAGGGGGAGACCCAGTACTTC
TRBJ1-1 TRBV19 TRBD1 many CASKRQGATEAFF TGTGCCAGTAAACGACAGGGGGCAACTGAAGCTTTCTTT
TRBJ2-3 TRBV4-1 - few CASSQGSSTDTQYF TGCGCCAGCAGCCAAGGGAGCTCCACAGATACGCAGTATTTT
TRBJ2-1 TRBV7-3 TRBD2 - CASSLAPTGAGTSGIYNEQFF TGTGCCAGCAGCTTAGCCCCCACAGGGGCCGGGACTAGCGGGATCTACAATGAGCAGTTCTTC
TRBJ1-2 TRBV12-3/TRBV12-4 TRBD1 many CASSPGTGGKYGYTF TGTGCCAGCAGTCCCGGGACAGGGGGCAAATATGGCTACACCTTC
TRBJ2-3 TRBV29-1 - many CSVERQDGGMGTDTQYF TGCAGCGTTGAACGCCAGGACGGGGGAATGGGCACAGATACGCAGTATTTT
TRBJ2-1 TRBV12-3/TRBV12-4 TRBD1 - CASTGTVYNEQFF TGTGCCAGCACCGGGACAGTCTACAATGAGCAGTTCTTC